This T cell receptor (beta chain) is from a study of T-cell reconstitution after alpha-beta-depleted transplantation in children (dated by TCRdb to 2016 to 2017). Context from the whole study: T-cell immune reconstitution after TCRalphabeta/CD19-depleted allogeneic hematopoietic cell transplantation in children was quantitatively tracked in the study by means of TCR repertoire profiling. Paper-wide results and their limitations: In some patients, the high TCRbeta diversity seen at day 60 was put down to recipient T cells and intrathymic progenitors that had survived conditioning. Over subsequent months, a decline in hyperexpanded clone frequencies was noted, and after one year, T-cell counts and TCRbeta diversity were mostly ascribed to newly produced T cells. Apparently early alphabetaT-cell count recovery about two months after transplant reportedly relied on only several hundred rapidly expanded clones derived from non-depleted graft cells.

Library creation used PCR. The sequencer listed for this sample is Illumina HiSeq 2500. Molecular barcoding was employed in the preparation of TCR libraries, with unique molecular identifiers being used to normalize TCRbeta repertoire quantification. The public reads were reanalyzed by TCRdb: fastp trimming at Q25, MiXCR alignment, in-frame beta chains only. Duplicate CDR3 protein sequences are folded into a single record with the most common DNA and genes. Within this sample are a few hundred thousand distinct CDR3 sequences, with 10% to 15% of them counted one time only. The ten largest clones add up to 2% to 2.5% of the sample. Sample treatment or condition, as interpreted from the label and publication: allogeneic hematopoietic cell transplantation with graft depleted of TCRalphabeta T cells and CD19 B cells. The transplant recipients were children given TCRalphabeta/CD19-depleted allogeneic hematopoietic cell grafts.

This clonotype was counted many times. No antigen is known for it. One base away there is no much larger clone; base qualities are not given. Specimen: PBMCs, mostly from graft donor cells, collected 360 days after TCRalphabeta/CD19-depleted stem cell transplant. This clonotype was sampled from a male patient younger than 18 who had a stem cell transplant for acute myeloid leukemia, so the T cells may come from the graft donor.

The bases are TGTGCCAGCAGTATATACCAGGGTGAGCAGTTCTTC. This gives the protein CASSIYQGEQFF. The sequence is built from TRBV27 and TRBJ2-1; D gene: possibly TRBD1, on 5 matching bases. CDR1 and CDR2 are read off the germline V gene (reference sequence) as MNHEY and SMNVEV. From the cysteine up to the phenylalanine, the CDR3 has a length of 12 residues. The entry retains the CDR3 DNA only, 36 bases that are in frame from base 1. At the junction V is shortened by 5 bases and J by 9 bases, with 11 bases in between.